This TCR beta chain was retrieved from a study of cytomegalovirus exposure and HLA in healthy donors. Study-wide points: Listed as cytomegalovirus-associated were about 160 TCR beta chains. Many donors carried some public TCRs, although rarity characterized most TCR sequences. It was reportedly the case that the classifier diagnosed cytomegalovirus status with high specificity and sensitivity.

This clone was observed once. Its antigen is as yet unknown. This CDR3 is built from 18 residues. J was trimmed by 3 bases and V by 0 bases; bases with no gene match: 10. Germline V CDR1 and CDR2: SGDLS, YYNGEE. Produced via immunoSEQ multiplex PCR; TCRdb's table is partial and in-frame only. The table records about 260,000 clones, about nine tenths of them present only once. The receptor's source is a woman aged 25 to 39 in good health and CMV-seronegative. Sequenced: PBMCs. The chain links TRBV9 to TRBJ2-7; TRBD2 agrees at 12 bases. In nucleotides, the CDR3 is TGTGCCAGCAGCGTAGGTCCCCCGCTAGCGGGAGGGCTCTACGAGCAGTACTTC. This translates into CASSVGPPLAGGLYEQYF.